The 22 T cell receptor beta chains given below trace back to one sample, sequenced in a study of read filtering for tumor transcriptome and immune sequencing. From around 440 ng of RNA, a library with molecular barcoded alpha/delta and beta/gamma adaptors was made. MiXCR, applied by TCRdb to the reads, yields one record per CDR3 protein. The data contain roughly 130,000 distinct CDR3 sequences, under 15% of them singletons. Sequenced sample: a population of CD138-negative cells sorted from bone marrow. The source of these receptors is a donor aged 40 or over with multiple myeloma.

The chain combines TRBV7-8 with TRBJ2-7; D is possibly TRBD1 (6 bases). CDR3 length equals 13 residues. Deletions cut 5 bases from V and 7 bases from J, with 15 bases between. Looked up from germline, CDR1 is SGHVS and CDR2 is FQNEAQ. DNA of the CDR3: TGTGCCAGCAGCGGTGCCCGGGACATTGAGCAGTACTTC. This sequence encodes CASSGARDIEQYF.

This clonotype was seen ten or more times. The rearrangement joins TRBV7-9 to TRBJ2-1, with D tentatively TRBD2 (6 bases). The CDR3 totals 14 residues. The V gene lost 6 bases and the J gene lost 7 bases, with 16 bases spanning the gap. Germline CDR1 reads SEHNR; CDR2 reads FQNEAQ (reference sequence). The DNA of the CDR3 is TGTGCCAGCAGTGGATCCTTACGGGGGAATGAGCAGTTCTTC. Its protein is CASSGSLRGNEQFF.

This clonotype was observed many times. This chain connects TRBV20-1 to TRBJ1-1, with D maybe TRBD1 (5 bases). V gave up 6 bases and J gave up 3 bases, with 14 bases separating them. The V gene's germline CDR1 is DFQATT and CDR2 SNEGSKA (reference sequence). This CDR3 has 13 amino acids. CDR3 sequence (DNA): TGCAGTGCCCTGGGGGATGGGGACACTGAAGCTTTCTTT. It is translated as CSALGDGDTEAFF.

This clonotype showed up many times. The rearrangement joins TRBV10-2 to TRBJ2-3; D is undetermined. Germline lookup yields CDR1 WSHSY and CDR2 SAAADI. This CDR3 has 14 amino acids. V gave up 10 bases and J gave up 0 bases, with 14 bases separating them. The CDR3 sequence: CATKDGASTDTQYF. As DNA, the CDR3 is TGCGCCACCAAAGACGGCGCTAGCACAGATACGCAGTATTTT.

A word on this clonotype: The missing conserved phenylalanine or tryptophan at the end of this CDR3 makes a read error likely. The V call is TRBV7-9, the J call TRBJ1-2; tentative D call: TRBD1 (5 bases). The CDR3 runs 14 residues. Per germline, CDR1 SEHNR and CDR2 FQNEAQ (reference sequence). The germline V and J ends were trimmed by 1 base and 2 bases, with 8 bases remaining between them. CDR3 DNA sequence: TGTGCCAGCAGCTTAGAAGCAGGGAACTATGGCTACACCCTC. Its translation is CASSLEAGNYGYTL.

This clonotype was counted a single time. The V gene is TRBV11-2, the J gene TRBJ2-3, with D unresolved. The CDR3 consists of 14 residues. Germline V gene data show CDR1 as SGHAT and CDR2 as FQNNGV. Trimming removed 1 base at V and 3 bases at J, with 8 bases between. The CDR3 protein is CASSLVYNTDTQYF. CDR3 bases: TGTGCCAGCAGCTTAGTCTACAATACAGATACGCAGTATTTT.

This clonotype was recorded many times. The chain carries TRBV27 and TRBJ2-1; D gene uncertain. The germline CDR1 and CDR2 sequences are MNHEY and SMNVEV (reference sequence). Trimming shortened V by 0 bases and J by 5 bases, and 11 bases separated the two germline ends. The CDR3 contains 15 residues. This CDR3 reads CASSLSLVSNNEQFF. DNA for the CDR3: TGTGCCAGCAGTTTATCACTTGTCAGCAACAATGAGCAGTTCTTC.

This clonotype was counted at least ten times. The chain carries TRBV20-1 and TRBJ1-1; weak D call: TRBD1 (6 bases). V was trimmed by 0 bases and J by 6 bases, leaving 14 bases between them. Per germline, CDR1 DFQATT and CDR2 SNEGSKA (reference sequence). This CDR3 comprises 14 residues. The CDR3 bases are TGCAGTGCTAGAGATCAGGGGAGATTCTCTGAAGCTTTCTTT. Translating it yields CSARDQGRFSEAFF.

Worth noting for this clonotype: The CDR3 does not close with the conserved phenylalanine or tryptophan, likely indicating a read error. This chain uses TRBV7-9 with TRBJ2-2, with 7 bases fitting TRBD1. Germline CDR1 SEHNR, CDR2 FQNEAQ (reference sequence). Germline trimming cut 5 bases from V and 6 bases from J; bases unmatched to any gene: 6. This CDR3 contains 14 residues. The CDR3 nucleotides are TGTGCCAGCAGCCGCGACAGGGTAGCCGGGGAGCTGTTTCTT. Translated: CASSRDRVAGELFL.

This clonotype was found a few times. A much larger clone sits a single nucleotide away, making a read error possible. J is TRBJ1-5 and V is TRBV3-1; 10 bases agree with TRBD1. V lost 4 bases to trimming and J lost 5 bases; unmatched junction nucleotides: 2. This CDR3 has 14 amino acids. Per germline, CDR1 LGHDT and CDR2 YNNKEL (reference sequence). The chain's CDR3 is CASSPTGGHQPQHF. The CDR3 DNA reads as TGTGCCAGCAGCCCGACAGGGGGCCATCAGCCCCAGCATTTT. Filled out from reference TRBV3-1 and TRBJ1-5, the complete variable domain reads DTAVSQTPKYLVTQMGNDKSIKCEQNLGHDTMYWYKQDSKKFLKIMFSYNNKELIINETVPNRFSPKSPDKAHLNLHINSLELGDSAVYFCASSPTGGHQPQHFGDGTRLSIL.

This clonotype was recorded many times. J is TRBJ2-4 and V is TRBV6-1; the match to TRBD2 covers 11 bases. Germline assignment: CDR1 MNHNS and CDR2 SASEGT. The junction had 6 bases not matched to a gene; V was cut back by 3 bases and J by 5 bases. CDR3 length equals 16 residues. CDR3 DNA sequence: TGTGCCAGCAGTGATAGTAGCGGGGGGGCGGAAAACATTCAGTACTTC. Residues: CASSDSSGGAENIQYF.

V and J are TRBV30 and TRBJ2-3; D unresolved. This CDR3 contains 14 residues. The germline V gene has CDR1 GTSNPN and CDR2 SVGIG (reference sequence). The V and J ends lost 4 bases and 0 bases respectively, with 11 bases between them. CDR3 protein: CAWTPGVSTDTQYF. The DNA of the CDR3 is TGTGCCTGGACGCCTGGGGTTAGCACAGATACGCAGTATTTT.

On this clonotype itself: A much larger clone differs by one base, so this may be a read error. The chain couples TRBV27 to TRBJ1-5; D is undetermined. CDR3 length: 14 residues. CDR1 and CDR2 from the germline V gene are MNHEY and SMNVEV (reference sequence). V shed 5 bases and J shed 6 bases, with 14 bases lying between them. In nucleotides, the CDR3 is TGTGCCAGCAGTGACACCCTAAGGACTCAGCCCCAGCATTTT. Translation: CASSDTLRTQPQHF.

There are many counts of this clonotype. CDR3 region: CASSADRGNNQPQHF. In DNA form, the CDR3 reads TGTGCCAGCAGCGCCGACAGGGGTAACAATCAGCCCCAGCATTTT. This rearrangement joins TRBV7-2 to TRBJ1-5; 8 nucleotides agree with TRBD1. The CDR3 extends over 15 amino acids. Germline V gene data show CDR1 as SGHTA and CDR2 as FQGNSA. The junction had 6 bases not matched to a gene; V was cut back by 5 bases and J by 3 bases.

There are a few counts of this clonotype. Just one base apart from a much larger clone, this may be a read error. The chain is built from TRBV24-1 and TRBJ2-2; 7 bases map to TRBD1. The CDR3 has 16 residues. With V trimmed by 1 base and J by 9 bases, 10 bases remained unmatched. The germline gives CDR1 KGHDR, CDR2 SFDVKD. In DNA form, the CDR3 reads TGTGCCACCAGTGATTTCGTCGCGACAGGGAGCCGGGAGCTGTTTTTT. Translated, it gives CATSDFVATGSRELFF.

This clonotype was counted at least ten times. The chain has TRBV12-3 or TRBV12-4 and TRBJ2-3, with D possibly being TRBD1 (5 bases). This CDR3 has 11 amino acids. V gave up 6 bases and J gave up 6 bases, with 7 bases separating them. The CDR3 sequence: CASRKGDTQYF. CDR3 DNA sequence: TGTGCCAGCAGGAAGGGGGATACGCAGTATTTT.

This clonotype was counted ten times or more. The chain is built from TRBV28 and TRBJ2-7; the match to TRBD2 covers 7 bases. V shed 5 bases, J shed 3 bases, and the junction held 13 bases outside the gene matches. Germline assignment: CDR1 MDHEN and CDR2 SYDVKM. The CDR3 runs 16 residues. The CDR3 nucleotides are TGTGCCAGCAGTCCCGATGGGGGGGAGCCTTACTACGAGCAGTACTTC. As protein: CASSPDGGEPYYEQYF.

Ten or more counts support this clonotype. The V gene is TRBV7-2, the J gene TRBJ1-1; no clear D gene. The CDR3 consists of 14 residues. Germline V gene sequence: CDR1 SGHTA, CDR2 FQGNSA. V lost 5 bases, J lost 4 bases, and 14 bases lay in between. The CDR3 nucleotides read TGTGCCAGCAGCCCTTTCCGGGAGGGCACTGAAGCTTTCTTT. Translation gives CASSPFREGTEAFF.

This clonotype was picked up many times. The chain's CDR3 is CASSRGGEETQYF. The CDR3 region has the DNA TGTGCCAGCAGCCGAGGGGGGGAAGAGACCCAGTACTTC. The J gene is TRBJ2-5, the V gene TRBV7-9; possible D gene TRBD2, 7 bases. Germline CDR1 and CDR2: SEHNR and FQNEAQ (reference sequence). V lost 5 bases to trimming and J lost 3 bases, with 10 bases between them. The CDR3 is 13 residues long. Full variable domain (outside the CDR3, taken from reference TRBV7-9 and TRBJ2-5): DTGVSQNPRHKITKRGQNVTFRCDPISEHNRLYWYRQTLGQGPEFLTYFQNEAQLEKSRLLSDRFSAERPKGSFSTLEIQRTEQGDSAMYLCASSRGGEETQYFGPGTRLLVL.

A note on this clonotype: This CDR3 fails to terminate in the conserved phenylalanine or tryptophan, so it likely reflects a read error. This chain links TRBV12-3 or TRBV12-4 with TRBJ1-6, with a weak D call TRBD1 (6 bases). This CDR3 spans 14 amino acids. The CDR3 region has the DNA TGTGTCAGCAGCCGACAGGCGGGTAATTCACCCCTCCACTCT. Translating it yields CVSSRQAGNSPLHS.

As concerns this clonotype: A junction boundary mismatches the germline segment, possibly from a read error. The chain is built from TRBV3-1 and TRBJ2-5; D gene uncertain. CDR1 and CDR2 from the germline V gene are LGHDT and YNNKEL (reference sequence). This CDR3 spans 13 amino acids. The CDR3: CASSQQVQETQCF. Written as DNA, the CDR3 is TGTGCCAGCAGCCAACAAGTTCAAGAGACCCAGTGCTTC.

Many counts were recorded for this clonotype. The V gene is TRBV2, the J gene TRBJ1-1; maybe TRBD1 (6 bases). The CDR3 totals 14 residues. Germline V gives CDR1 SNHLY, CDR2 FYNNEI. The V and J ends lost 4 bases and 1 base respectively, with 10 bases between them. The CDR3, as DNA: TGTGCCAGCAGTGTGGGGGGCGGGAACACTGAAGCTTTCTTT. It codes for CASSVGGGNTEAFF.